This TCR beta chain derives from a study of blood T cell repertoires in COVID-19. Overall study context: Spain, Italy and the United States supplied samples that represented acute and convalescent COVID-19. PBMCs, B-cell-depleted T cells, or T cells were the source of the cDNA or gDNA that made up the material.

Per the original methods: The assay estimated nucleated cells by amplifying reference gene primers. Only in-frame clones appear in the TCRdb table, and some are missing; sequencing was by immunoSEQ multiplex PCR. Clonal size and the V and J genes are those of that table, whereas D and trimming came from the DNA. Altogether 100,000 to 150,000 clones are present, approximately 81% being singletons, with the ten largest covering roughly 5.5%. This clone was seen only a few times. Trimming shortened V by 4 bases and J by 4 bases, and 4 bases separated the two germline ends. The V gene's germline CDR1 is MNHNY and CDR2 SVGAGI (reference sequence). The CDR3 extends over 11 amino acids.

The receptor's source is a man between 60 and 75 years old with acute or convalescent COVID-19. The sample consisted of peripheral blood. The rearrangement links TRBV6-6 to TRBJ1-1, with D hard to call. CDR3 protein: CASSLATEAFF. The DNA for the CDR3 is TGTGCCAGCAGTTTGGCCACTGAAGCTTTCTTT.